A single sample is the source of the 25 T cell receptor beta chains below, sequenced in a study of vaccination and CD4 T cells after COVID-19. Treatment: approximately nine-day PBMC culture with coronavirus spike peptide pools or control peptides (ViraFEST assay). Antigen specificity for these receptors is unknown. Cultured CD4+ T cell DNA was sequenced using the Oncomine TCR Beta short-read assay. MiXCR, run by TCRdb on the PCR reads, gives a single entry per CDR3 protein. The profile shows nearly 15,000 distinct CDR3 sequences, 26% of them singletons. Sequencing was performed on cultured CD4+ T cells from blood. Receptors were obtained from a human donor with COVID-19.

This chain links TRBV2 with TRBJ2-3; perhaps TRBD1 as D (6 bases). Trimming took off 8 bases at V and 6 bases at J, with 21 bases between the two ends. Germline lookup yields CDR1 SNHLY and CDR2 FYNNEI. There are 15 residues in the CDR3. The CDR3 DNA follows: TGTGCCAGCGAGATACAGGGTACGGTGACGGATACGCAGTATTTT. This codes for CASEIQGTVTDTQYF.

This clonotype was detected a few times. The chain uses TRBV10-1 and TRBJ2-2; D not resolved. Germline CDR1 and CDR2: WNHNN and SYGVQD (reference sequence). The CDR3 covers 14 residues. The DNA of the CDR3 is TGCGCTACCGCCCGGACGCCGAACACCGGGGAGCTGTTTTTT. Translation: CATARTPNTGELFF.

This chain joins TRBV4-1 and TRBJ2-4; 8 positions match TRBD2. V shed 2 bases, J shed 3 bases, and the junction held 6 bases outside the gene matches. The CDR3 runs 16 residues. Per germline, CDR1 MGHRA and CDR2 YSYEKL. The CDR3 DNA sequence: TGCGCCAGCAGCCAAACCCGGGGGGGGAGCAAAAACATTCAGTACTTC. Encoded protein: CASSQTRGGSKNIQYF.

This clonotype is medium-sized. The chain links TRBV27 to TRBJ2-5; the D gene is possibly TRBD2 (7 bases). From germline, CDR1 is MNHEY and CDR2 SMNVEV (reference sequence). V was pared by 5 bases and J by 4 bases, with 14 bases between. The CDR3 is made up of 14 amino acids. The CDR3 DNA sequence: TGTGCCAGCAGTGGGGGGGGCGCGGGAGAGACCCAGTACTTC. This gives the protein CASSGGGAGETQYF.

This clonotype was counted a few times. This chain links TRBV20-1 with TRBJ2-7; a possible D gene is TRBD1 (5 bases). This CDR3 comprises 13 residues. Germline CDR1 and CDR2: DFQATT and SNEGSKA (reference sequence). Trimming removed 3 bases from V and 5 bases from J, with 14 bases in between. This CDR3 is CSARAGLTDEQYF. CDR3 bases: TGCAGTGCTAGGGCAGGGTTAACGGACGAGCAGTACTTC.

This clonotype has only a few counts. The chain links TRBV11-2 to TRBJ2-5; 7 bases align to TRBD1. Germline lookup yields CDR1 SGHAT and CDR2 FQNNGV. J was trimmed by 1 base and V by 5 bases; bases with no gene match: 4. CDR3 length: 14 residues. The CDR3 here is CASSLGQTQETQYF. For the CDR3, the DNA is TGTGCCAGCAGCCTGGGACAGACCCAAGAGACCCAGTACTTC.

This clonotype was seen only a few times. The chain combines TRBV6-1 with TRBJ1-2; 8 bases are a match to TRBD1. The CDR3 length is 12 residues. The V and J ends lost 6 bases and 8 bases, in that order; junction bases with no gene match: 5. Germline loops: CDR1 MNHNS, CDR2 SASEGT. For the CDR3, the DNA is TGTGCCAGCAGGGTGACAGGGGCGGGCTACACCTTC. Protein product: CASRVTGAGYTF.

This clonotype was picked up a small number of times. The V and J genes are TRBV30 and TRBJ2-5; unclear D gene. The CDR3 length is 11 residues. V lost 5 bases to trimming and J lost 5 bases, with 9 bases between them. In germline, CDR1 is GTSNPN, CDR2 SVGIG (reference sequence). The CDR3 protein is CAWVTRETQYF. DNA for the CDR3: TGTGCCTGGGTGACCCGGGAGACCCAGTACTTC.

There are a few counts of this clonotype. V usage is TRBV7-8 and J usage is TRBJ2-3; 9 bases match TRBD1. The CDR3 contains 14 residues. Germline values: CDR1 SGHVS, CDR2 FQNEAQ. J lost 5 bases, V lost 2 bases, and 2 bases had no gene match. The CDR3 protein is CASSLRDREDTQYF. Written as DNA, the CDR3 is TGTGCCAGCAGCTTAAGGGACAGGGAAGATACGCAGTATTTT.

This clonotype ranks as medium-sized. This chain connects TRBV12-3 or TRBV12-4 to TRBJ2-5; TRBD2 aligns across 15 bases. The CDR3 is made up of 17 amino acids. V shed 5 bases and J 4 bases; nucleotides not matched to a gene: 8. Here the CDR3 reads CASSGGLAGGLRETQYF. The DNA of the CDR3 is TGTGCCAGCAGTGGGGGACTAGCGGGGGGTTTACGAGAGACCCAGTACTTC.

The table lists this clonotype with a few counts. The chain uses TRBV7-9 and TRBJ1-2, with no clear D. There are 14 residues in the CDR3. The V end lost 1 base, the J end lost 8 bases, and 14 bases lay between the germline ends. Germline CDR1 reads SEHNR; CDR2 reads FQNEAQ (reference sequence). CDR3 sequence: CASSLDSGTKGYTF. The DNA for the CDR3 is TGTGCCAGCAGCTTAGATTCAGGAACAAAGGGCTACACCTTC.

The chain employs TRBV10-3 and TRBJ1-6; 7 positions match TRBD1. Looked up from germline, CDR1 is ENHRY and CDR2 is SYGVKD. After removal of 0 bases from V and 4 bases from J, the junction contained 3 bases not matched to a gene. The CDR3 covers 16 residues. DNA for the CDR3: TGTGCCATCAGTGAGTCGCTACAGGGGTATAATTCACCCCTCCACTTT. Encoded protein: CAISESLQGYNSPLHF.

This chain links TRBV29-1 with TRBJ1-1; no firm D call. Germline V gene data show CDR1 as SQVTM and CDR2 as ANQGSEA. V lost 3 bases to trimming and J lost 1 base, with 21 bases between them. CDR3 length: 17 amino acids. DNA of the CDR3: TGCAGCGTTGATTCCCGACGAGCGAGGGAGGGGAACACTGAAGCTTTCTTT. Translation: CSVDSRRAREGNTEAFF.

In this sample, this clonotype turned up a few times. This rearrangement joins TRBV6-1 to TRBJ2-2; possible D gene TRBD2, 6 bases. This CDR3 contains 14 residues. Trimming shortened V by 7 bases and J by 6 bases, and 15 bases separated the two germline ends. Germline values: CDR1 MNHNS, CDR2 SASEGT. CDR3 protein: CASNTRRGAGELFF. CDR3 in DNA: TGTGCCAGCAACACTCGTCGCGGGGCCGGGGAGCTGTTTTTT.

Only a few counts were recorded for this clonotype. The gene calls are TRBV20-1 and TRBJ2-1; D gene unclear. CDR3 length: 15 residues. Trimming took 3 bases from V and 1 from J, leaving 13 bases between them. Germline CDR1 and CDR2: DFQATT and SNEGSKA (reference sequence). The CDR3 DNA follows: TGCAGTGCTAGGCAAGGGTTTAGGTCCTACAATGAGCAGTTCTTC. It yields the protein CSARQGFRSYNEQFF.

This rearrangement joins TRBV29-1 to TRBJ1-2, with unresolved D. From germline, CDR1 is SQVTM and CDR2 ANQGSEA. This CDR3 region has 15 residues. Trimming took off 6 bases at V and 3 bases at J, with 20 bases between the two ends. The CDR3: CSVGGPVAWDYGYTF. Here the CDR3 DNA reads TGCAGCGTCGGAGGACCCGTGGCCTGGGACTATGGCTACACCTTC.

The CDR3 nucleotides are TGTGCCAGCAGTCAGGACAGGGGGGGAAACTATGGCTACACCTTC. It specifies CASSQDRGGNYGYTF. The chain has TRBV12-3 or TRBV12-4 and TRBJ1-2; 10 nucleotides match TRBD1. The CDR3 length is 15 residues. V was pared by 5 bases and J by 2 bases, with 5 bases of the junction left unmatched.

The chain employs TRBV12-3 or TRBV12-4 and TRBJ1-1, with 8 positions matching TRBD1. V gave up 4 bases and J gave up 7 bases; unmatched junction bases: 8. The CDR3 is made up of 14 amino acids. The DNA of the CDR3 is TGTGCCAGCAGTTCGACAGGGGTGAGAGGTGAAGCTTTCTTT. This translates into CASSSTGVRGEAFF.

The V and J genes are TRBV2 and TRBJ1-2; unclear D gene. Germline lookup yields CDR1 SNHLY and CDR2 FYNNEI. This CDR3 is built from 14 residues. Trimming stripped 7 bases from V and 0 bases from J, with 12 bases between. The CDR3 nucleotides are TGTGCCAGCAAGCTCGAAGTTACTAACTATGGCTACACCTTC. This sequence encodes CASKLEVTNYGYTF.

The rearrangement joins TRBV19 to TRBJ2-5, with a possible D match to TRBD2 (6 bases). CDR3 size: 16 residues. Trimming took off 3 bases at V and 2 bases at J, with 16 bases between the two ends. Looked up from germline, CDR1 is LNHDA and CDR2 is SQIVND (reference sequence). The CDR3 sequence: CASSIGTGLPQETQYF. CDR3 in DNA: TGTGCCAGTAGTATCGGAACGGGACTCCCACAAGAGACCCAGTACTTC.

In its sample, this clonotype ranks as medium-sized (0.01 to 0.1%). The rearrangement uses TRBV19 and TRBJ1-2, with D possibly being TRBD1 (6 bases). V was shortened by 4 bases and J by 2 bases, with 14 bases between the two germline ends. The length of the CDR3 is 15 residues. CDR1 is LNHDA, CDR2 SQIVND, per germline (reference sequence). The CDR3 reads CASSKPGEVNYGYTF. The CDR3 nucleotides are TGTGCCAGTAGTAAACCAGGGGAGGTAAACTATGGCTACACCTTC.

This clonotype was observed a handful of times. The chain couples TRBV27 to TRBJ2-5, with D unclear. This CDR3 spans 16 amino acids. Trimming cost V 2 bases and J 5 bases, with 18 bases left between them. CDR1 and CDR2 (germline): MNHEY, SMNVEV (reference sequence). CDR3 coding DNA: TGTGCCAGCAGTTTACTCTGGGCTGGACGTAAGGAGACCCAGTACTTC. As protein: CASSLLWAGRKETQYF.

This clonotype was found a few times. The CDR3 coding sequence is TGCAGTGCCACTAGGGGGGGGGCTCAGCCCCAGCATTTT. It is translated as CSATRGGAQPQHF. This chain uses TRBV20-1 with TRBJ1-5; TRBD1 might be the D (6 bases). Germline-derived CDR1 and CDR2 are DFQATT and SNEGSKA (reference sequence). The CDR3 sequence is 13 residues long. The germline V and J ends were trimmed by 6 bases and 6 bases, with 15 bases remaining between them.

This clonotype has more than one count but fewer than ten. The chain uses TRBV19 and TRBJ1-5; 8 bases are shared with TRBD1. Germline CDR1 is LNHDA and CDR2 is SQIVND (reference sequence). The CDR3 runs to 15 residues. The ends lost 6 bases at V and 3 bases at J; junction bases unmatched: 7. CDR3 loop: CASRQTGVINQPQHF. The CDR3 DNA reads TGTGCCAGTAGGCAGACAGGGGTAATCAATCAGCCCCAGCATTTT. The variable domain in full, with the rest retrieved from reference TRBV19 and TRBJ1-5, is DGGITQSPKYLFRKEGQNVTLSCEQNLNHDAMYWYRQDPGQGLRLIYYSQIVNDFQKGDIAEGYSVSREKKESFPLTVTSAQKNPTAFYLCASRQTGVINQPQHFGDGTRLSIL.

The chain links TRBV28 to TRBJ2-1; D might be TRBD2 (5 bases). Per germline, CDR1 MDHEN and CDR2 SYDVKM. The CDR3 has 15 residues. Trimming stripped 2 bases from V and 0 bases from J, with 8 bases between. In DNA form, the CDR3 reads TGTGCCAGCAGTTTAGTAGCGATCTCCTACAATGAGCAGTTCTTC. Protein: CASSLVAISYNEQFF.